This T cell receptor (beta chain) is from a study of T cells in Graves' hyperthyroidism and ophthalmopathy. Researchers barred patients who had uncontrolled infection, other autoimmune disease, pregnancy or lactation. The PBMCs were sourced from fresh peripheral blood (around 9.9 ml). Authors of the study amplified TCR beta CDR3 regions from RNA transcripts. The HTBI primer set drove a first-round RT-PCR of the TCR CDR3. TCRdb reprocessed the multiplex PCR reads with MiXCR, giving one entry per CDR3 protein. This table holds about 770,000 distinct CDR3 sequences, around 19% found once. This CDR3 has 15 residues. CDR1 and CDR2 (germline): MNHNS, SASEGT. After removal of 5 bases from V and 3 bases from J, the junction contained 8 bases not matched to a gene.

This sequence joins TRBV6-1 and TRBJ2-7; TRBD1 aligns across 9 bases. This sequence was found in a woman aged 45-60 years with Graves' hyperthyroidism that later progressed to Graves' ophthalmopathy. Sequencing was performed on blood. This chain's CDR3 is CASSYAAGQGYEQYF. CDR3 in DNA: TGTGCCAGCAGTTACGCAGCGGGACAGGGCTACGAGCAGTACTTC.